What follows describes a single TCR beta chain. What it binds is unknown. There are 13 residues in the CDR3. Looked up from germline, CDR1 is ENHRY and CDR2 is SYGVKD. V gave up 6 bases and J gave up 0 bases, with 6 bases separating them. This sample is drawn from a study of T cells in Graves' hyperthyroidism and ophthalmopathy. TCR beta CDR3 region amplification was performed from RNA transcripts. RT-PCR in the first round (using the HTBI primer set) targeted the TCR CDR3. TCRdb itself ran the multiplex PCR reads through MiXCR, one entry per CDR3 protein. The profile covers under 130,000 distinct CDR3 sequences, with 47% appearing a single time and roughly 24% taken by the ten largest. Each patient was aged 18 to 65 and had newly diagnosed hyperthyroidism of under 2 months' duration. Study conclusions and caveats: A model of 13 V-J features distinguished ophthalmopathy from stable hyperthyroidism.

Sequencing was performed on blood. The rearrangement links TRBV10-3 to TRBJ1-5; D uncertain. This clonotype was obtained from a man in his forties or fifties with Graves' hyperthyroidism. CDR3 region: CAIRQSSNQPQHF. The CDR3 region has the DNA TGTGCCATCAGGCAGAGTAGCAATCAGCCCCAGCATTTT.